This paragraph covers one T cell receptor (beta chain) sequence. Authors' data handling: Reference gene primer amplification gave estimated nucleated cell counts. The table came from immunoSEQ multiplex PCR; TCRdb's copy has only in-frame clones and leaves some out. Clonal size and the V and J genes are those of that table, whereas D and trimming came from the DNA. The sample has about 83,000 clones; about 86% are singletons. These data are taken from a study of blood T cell repertoires in COVID-19. The length of the CDR3 is 19 residues. The V end was cut by 0 bases, the J end by 8 bases, with 26 bases between. Looked up from germline, CDR1 is LGHNA and CDR2 is YNFKEQ.

The sample comprised peripheral blood. The J gene is TRBJ2-1, the V gene TRBV4-2, with TRBD2 as a possible D gene (6 bases). This clonotype originated in a woman of 80 years or more in a cohort sampled during active or convalescent COVID-19. CDR3 protein: CASSQDKTGVAPEADEQFF. The DNA for the CDR3 is TGTGCCAGCAGCCAAGATAAGACGGGGGTGGCTCCGGAGGCGGATGAGCAGTTCTTC.